The T cell receptor beta chain described here comes from a study of T-cell reconstitution after alpha-beta-depleted transplantation in children. Trimming cost V 3 bases and J 8 bases, with 16 bases left between them. The CDR3 runs to 14 residues. Germline CDR1 and CDR2: MDHEN and SYDVKM. There are many counts of this clonotype. Unique molecular identifiers were used to barcode this TCRbeta library. TCRdb reprocessed the PCR reads via MiXCR and lists one record per CDR3 protein. The sample yields 330,000 or so distinct CDR3 sequences, approximately 10% seen once. The TCR was taken from a human donor who donated a stem cell graft to a child with acute lymphoblastic leukemia. The V and J genes are TRBV28 and TRBJ1-2; D possibly corresponds to TRBD1 (6 bases). This sample comprised PBMCs from the stem cell graft donor, obtained from the stem cell graft. The CDR3 sequence: CASSLGSGDGGYTF. In DNA, the CDR3 is TGTGCCAGCAGTTTGGGATCAGGGGATGGGGGCTACACCTTC.